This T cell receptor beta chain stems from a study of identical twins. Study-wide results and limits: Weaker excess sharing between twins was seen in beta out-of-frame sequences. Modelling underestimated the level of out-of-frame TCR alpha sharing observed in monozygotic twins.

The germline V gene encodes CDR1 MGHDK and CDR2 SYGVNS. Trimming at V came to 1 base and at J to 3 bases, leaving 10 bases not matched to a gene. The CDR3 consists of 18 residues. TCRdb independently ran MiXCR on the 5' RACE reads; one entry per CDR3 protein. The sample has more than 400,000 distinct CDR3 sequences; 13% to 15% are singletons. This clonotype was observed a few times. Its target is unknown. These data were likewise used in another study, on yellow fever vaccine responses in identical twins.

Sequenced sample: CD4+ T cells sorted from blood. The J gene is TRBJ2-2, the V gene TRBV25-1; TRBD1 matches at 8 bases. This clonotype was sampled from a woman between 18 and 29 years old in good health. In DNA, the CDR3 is TGTGCCAGCAGTGAATGGCTTCGGGGGACAGGCGACACCGGGGAGCTGTTTTTT. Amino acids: CASSEWLRGTGDTGELFF. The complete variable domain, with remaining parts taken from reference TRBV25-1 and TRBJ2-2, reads EADIYQTPRYLVIGTGKKITLECSQTMGHDKMYWYQQDPGMELHLIHYSYGVNSTEKGDLSSESTVSRIRTEHFPLTLESARPSHTSQYLCASSEWLRGTGDTGELFFGEGSRLTVL.